Below, one T cell receptor beta chain is given with its context. Its antigen is unknown. This entry comes from a study of regulatory T cells in long-lasting Graves disease. The study's findings and limits: With a small sample size, accuracy may have been reduced.

Time point meaning: persistent/refractory GD, antithyroid drugs over 5 years with positive TRAb. Researchers made the TCR library from RNA that was extracted from PBMCs. The diagnosis of Graves' disease used American Thyroid Association guidelines. Sequencing libraries for TCR beta were prepared with iRepertoire HTBI primers and Arm-PCR of CDR3 regions. TCRdb recomputed calls from the multiplex PCR reads with MiXCR, one row per CDR3 protein. In the table there are over 300,000 distinct CDR3 sequences, around a fifth of which are singletons. Germline V gene data show CDR1 as SEHNR and CDR2 as FQNEAQ (reference sequence). The V segment lost 10 bases and the J segment 3 bases; nucleotides outside the gene matches: 18. This CDR3 contains 17 residues.

The clonotype comes from a female donor with Graves disease. This chain joins TRBV7-9 and TRBJ1-3; TRBD1 matches at 7 bases. The sample here was peripheral blood mononuclear cells (PBMCs), taken when the disease was refractory, from a patient treated with antithyroid drugs. The CDR3 is CAKAGTAKVSGGNTIYF. The DNA for the CDR3 is TGTGCCAAGGCCGGGACAGCAAAGGTCTCTGGTGGAAACACCATATATTTT.